These 19 T cell receptor beta chains came from one sample sequenced in a study of CD8+ T cells in alopecia areata. Sequencing used cDNA as its template, made by extracting RNA and reverse transcribing it. Data came from immunoSEQ multiplex PCR; TCRdb stores just in-frame clones and leaves some out. The sample has under 350,000 clones; roughly 50% are singletons. Treatment given: oral pan-JAK inhibitor, 5-10 mg twice daily. Sequenced material: CD4+ T cells sorted from blood, taken at week 24, from a patient treated with tofacitinib. The receptor set was obtained from a human donor with alopecia areata.

This clone turned up a few times. This chain connects TRBV28 to TRBJ2-7; the D gene is possibly TRBD1 (6 bases). V was trimmed by 4 bases and J by 5 bases, leaving 9 bases between them. The V gene's germline CDR1 is MDHEN and CDR2 SYDVKM. The CDR3 length is 12 residues. The DNA of the CDR3 is TGTGCCAGCAGTTCCTACAGGGACGAGCAGTACTTC. As protein: CASSSYRDEQYF.

Of note for this clone: The same CDR3 is also encoded by other DNA sequences in this sample. The CDR3 spells CASSFSTDTQYF. The CDR3 DNA sequence: TGCGCCAGCAGCTTCAGCACAGATACGCAGTATTTT. The chain carries TRBV5-1 and TRBJ2-3; no firm D call. Trimming took 2 bases from V and 0 from J, leaving 1 base between them. This CDR3 comprises 12 residues. The germline V gene encodes CDR1 SGHRS and CDR2 YFSETQ.

J is TRBJ1-2 and V is TRBV5-6, with a weak D call TRBD1 (6 bases). CDR3 length equals 14 residues. Between the trimmed V and J ends, which lost 4 bases and 2 bases, there was a span of 12 bases. The germline gives CDR1 SGHDT, CDR2 YYEEEE. The DNA for the CDR3 is TGTGCCAGCAGCCTGACAGGCGTGAACTATGGCTACACCTTC. Protein product: CASSLTGVNYGYTF.

The chain employs TRBV19 and TRBJ2-7, with D perhaps assigned TRBD1 or TRBD2 (5 bases each). The V end lost 4 bases, the J end lost 2 bases, and 15 bases lay between the germline ends. Germline CDR1 reads LNHDA; CDR2 reads SQIVND (reference sequence). This CDR3 spans 15 amino acids. The CDR3 coding sequence is TGTGCCAGTAGTAAAGAAAAGGGGAGTACCTACGAGCAGTACTTC. Its protein is CASSKEKGSTYEQYF. Using reference TRBV19 and TRBJ2-7 for the parts outside the CDR3, the full variable domain is DGGITQSPKYLFRKEGQNVTLSCEQNLNHDAMYWYRQDPGQGLRLIYYSQIVNDFQKGDIAEGYSVSREKKESFPLTVTSAQKNPTAFYLCASSKEKGSTYEQYFGPGTRLTVT.

The J gene is TRBJ2-3, the V gene TRBV7-2; D is perhaps TRBD1 or TRBD2 (5 bases each). The CDR3 covers 15 residues. From germline, CDR1 is SGHTA and CDR2 FQGNSA. Trimming pared 6 bases from V and 4 bases from J, leaving 17 bases between. The chain's CDR3 is CASSLSLLGADTQYF. The CDR3 region has the DNA TGTGCCAGCAGTTTATCCCTATTGGGGGCAGATACGCAGTATTTT.

This clone was seen only a few times. This chain uses TRBV29-1 with TRBJ2-5, with TRBD1 as a possible D gene (6 bases). The CDR3 has 12 amino acids. Germline CDR1 is SQVTM and CDR2 is ANQGSEA. The V and J ends lost 6 bases and 2 bases respectively, with 10 bases between them. The CDR3 loop reads CSVGHQQETQYF. The CDR3 DNA reads TGCAGCGTGGGACACCAACAAGAGACCCAGTACTTC.

This rearrangement joins TRBV6-6 to TRBJ1-6; maybe TRBD1 (5 bases). Trimming pared 5 bases from V and 11 bases from J, leaving 10 bases between. Germline V lookup: CDR1 MNHNY, CDR2 SVGAGI (reference sequence). There are 12 residues in the CDR3. CDR3 sequence: CASSEGLTPLHF. The CDR3 coding sequence is TGTGCCAGCAGTGAGGGACTTACACCCCTCCACTTT.

The chain uses TRBV10-3 and TRBJ2-5, with D unclear. Germline assignment: CDR1 ENHRY and CDR2 SYGVKD. V dropped 3 bases and J dropped 7 bases, with 9 bases sitting between them. This CDR3 comprises 12 residues. CDR3 nucleotides: TGTGCCATCAGTGATCAGGATCGGACCCAGTACTTC. It is translated as CAISDQDRTQYF.

The chain links TRBV9 to TRBJ2-3; 12 bases are shared with TRBD2. Germline loops: CDR1 SGDLS, CDR2 YYNGEE. Trimming at V came to 6 bases and at J to 3 bases, leaving 8 bases not matched to a gene. The CDR3 length is 16 residues. The CDR3 spells CASTSLTSGGTDTQYF. In nucleotides, the CDR3 is TGTGCCAGCACCTCGCTGACTAGCGGGGGAACAGATACGCAGTATTTT.

This clone was seen only a few times. This chain links TRBV7-2 with TRBJ2-4, with D perhaps TRBD2 (5 bases). From germline, CDR1 is SGHTA and CDR2 FQGNSA. The CDR3 loop spans 15 amino acids. Trimming removed 5 bases from V and 0 bases from J, with 11 bases in between. CDR3 region: CASSPGEGAKNIQYF. CDR3 DNA sequence: TGTGCCAGCAGCCCGGGTGAGGGAGCCAAAAACATTCAGTACTTC.

On this clone: This sample includes further DNA sequences coding for the same CDR3. The CDR3 reads CASSLTGGNQPQHF. CDR3 nucleotides: TGCGCCAGCAGCTTGACAGGCGGCAATCAGCCCCAGCATTTT. The chain links TRBV5-1 to TRBJ1-5, with D tentatively TRBD1 (5 bases). V lost 1 base, J lost 2 bases, and 7 bases lay in between. The CDR3 has 14 amino acids. CDR1 is SGHRS and CDR2 is YFSETQ in the germline V gene.

This chain uses TRBV5-4 with TRBJ2-7; TRBD1 matches 9 bases. In germline, CDR1 is SGHNT, CDR2 YYREEE (reference sequence). This CDR3 region has 16 residues. J was trimmed by 5 bases and V by 4 bases; bases with no gene match: 13. The CDR3 DNA is TGTGCCAGCAGCCCCGCGACGGGACAGGGCATCCACGAGCAGTACTTC. Encoded protein: CASSPATGQGIHEQYF.

This chain connects TRBV19 to TRBJ1-4; D is uncertain. The CDR3 totals 12 residues. Germline-derived CDR1 and CDR2 are LNHDA and SQIVND (reference sequence). Trimming took off 7 bases at V and 4 bases at J, with 7 bases between the two ends. CDR3 nucleotide sequence: TGTGCCAGTAAGGATTTTAATGAAAAACTGTTTTTT. The encoded protein is CASKDFNEKLFF.

V and J are TRBV20-1 and TRBJ1-2; no clear D. Germline V gives CDR1 DFQATT, CDR2 SNEGSKA (reference sequence). Trimming took off 5 bases at V and 5 bases at J, with 3 bases between the two ends. This CDR3 is 9 amino acids long. The CDR3 nucleotides are TGCAGTGCTGGTTATGGCTACACCTTC. Translation: CSAGYGYTF.

The chain links TRBV5-4 to TRBJ2-2; D call uncertain. Germline V gene lookup returns CDR1 SGHNT and CDR2 YYREEE (reference sequence). V lost 4 bases and J 5 bases, leaving 6 bases between the germline ends. This CDR3 region has 12 residues. CDR3 sequence reads: CASSPLTGELFF. CDR3 nucleotides: TGTGCCAGCAGCCCTTTAACCGGGGAGCTGTTTTTT.

CDR3 coding DNA: TGTGCCAGCAGCCAAAGGAACACTGAAGCTTTCTTT. Protein product: CASSQRNTEAFF. The genes are TRBV5-4 and TRBJ1-1, with D hard to call. Germline V gene sequence: CDR1 SGHNT, CDR2 YYREEE (reference sequence). V was clipped by 4 bases and J by 1 base, with 5 bases between them. CDR3 length: 12 residues.

The chain recombines TRBV28 with TRBJ2-1; 7 nucleotides agree with TRBD2. V gave up 6 bases and J gave up 9 bases; unmatched junction bases: 11. Germline values: CDR1 MDHEN, CDR2 SYDVKM. The CDR3 contains 14 residues. The CDR3 sequence: CASSLQGGSGEQFF. The CDR3 DNA sequence: TGTGCCAGCAGCCTTCAGGGAGGGTCGGGTGAGCAGTTCTTC. The entire variable domain, with the rest obtained from reference TRBV28 and TRBJ2-1, is as follows: DVKVTQSSRYLVKRTGEKVFLECVQDMDHENMFWYRQDPGLGLRLIYFSYDVKMKEKGDIPEGYSVSREKKERFSLILESASTNQTSMYLCASSLQGGSGEQFFGPGTRLTVL.

This clone showed up just once. The chain employs TRBV5-4 and TRBJ2-5; 8 bases line up with TRBD1. Germline CDR1 SGHNT, CDR2 YYREEE (reference sequence). V was pared by 2 bases and J by 1 base, with 7 bases of the junction left unmatched. The CDR3 covers 16 residues. The CDR3 region is CASSFPGRGPQETQYF. CDR3 in DNA: TGTGCCAGCAGCTTCCCTGGCAGGGGGCCCCAAGAGACCCAGTACTTC.

Details on this clone: The same CDR3 also results from other DNA sequences found in this sample. The chain recombines TRBV29-1 with TRBJ1-2, with D tentatively TRBD1 (6 bases). The CDR3 contains 13 residues. CDR1 is SQVTM, CDR2 ANQGSEA, per germline. Trimming took 3 bases from V and 10 from J, leaving 18 bases between them. CDR3 sequence (DNA): TGCAGCGTTGAGGGATGGGGGCAGGCCGACTACACCTTC. Amino acid sequence: CSVEGWGQADYTF.